The clone carrying this T cell receptor beta chain appeared a few times. Its specificity is not known. This sample was taken from a study of cytomegalovirus exposure and HLA in healthy donors. Study-wide results and caveats: The authors listed 164 TCR beta chains as cytomegalovirus-associated. It was shown in a later analysis that HLA-associated TCR beta chains were more clonally expanded than other, equally common chains. Most observed TCR sequences were rare, whereas some public TCRs were detected in many donors. Later analysis placed DRB1 highest and HLA-C lowest in TCR association rates, which differed by HLA locus.

It was with 60 Vbeta and 13 Jbeta primers that the PCR ran. Generated by immunoSEQ multiplex PCR, the TCRdb table keeps only in-frame clones and is missing some. The sample lists 100,000 to 150,000 clones, 74% occurring once. Sequencing was done on a sample of PBMCs. This TCR was sampled from a man aged 35 to 55 in good health and CMV-seropositive.

CDR3 region: CASSYLRRLNQPQHF. The CDR3 DNA follows: TGTGCCAGCAGTTACCTCCGACGACTAAATCAGCCCCAGCATTTT. The chain uses TRBV6-6 and TRBJ1-5, with no clear D. This CDR3 is built from 15 residues. V lost 2 bases, J lost 4 bases, and 12 bases lay in between. Germline values: CDR1 MNHNY, CDR2 SVGAGI (reference sequence).